This T cell receptor beta chain was documented in a study of T cell responses to AZD1222 COVID-19 vaccine. Whole-study results and caveats: Researchers report vaccine-associated CD4 TCRs spanning spike, with dominance at 160-218 and 743-854. A reported finding is that nearly half of spike-specific TCRs target unmutated variant regions. Most donors were white British, females outnumbered males, and clonal diversity was possibly underestimated.

Turning to this clone: As yet, its antigen is unknown.

Produced via immunoSEQ multiplex PCR; TCRdb's table is partial and in-frame only. The sample lists 54,000 or so clones, 80% to 90% seen once, with 14% to 15% in the top ten. CDR3 length equals 13 residues. V lost 0 bases and J 10 bases, leaving 10 bases between the germline ends. Looked up from germline, CDR1 is LGHDT and CDR2 is YNNKEL (reference sequence). The chain joins TRBV3-1 (or the pseudogene TRBV3-2) to TRBJ1-3; D remains unclear. This clonotype was sampled from an adult in good health. The sequencing used peripheral blood, collected on day 0 of AZD1222 vaccination. The CDR3, as DNA: TGTGCCAGCAGCCAAGAGATCCGAGGGACCATATATTTT. Its protein is CASSQEIRGTIYF.